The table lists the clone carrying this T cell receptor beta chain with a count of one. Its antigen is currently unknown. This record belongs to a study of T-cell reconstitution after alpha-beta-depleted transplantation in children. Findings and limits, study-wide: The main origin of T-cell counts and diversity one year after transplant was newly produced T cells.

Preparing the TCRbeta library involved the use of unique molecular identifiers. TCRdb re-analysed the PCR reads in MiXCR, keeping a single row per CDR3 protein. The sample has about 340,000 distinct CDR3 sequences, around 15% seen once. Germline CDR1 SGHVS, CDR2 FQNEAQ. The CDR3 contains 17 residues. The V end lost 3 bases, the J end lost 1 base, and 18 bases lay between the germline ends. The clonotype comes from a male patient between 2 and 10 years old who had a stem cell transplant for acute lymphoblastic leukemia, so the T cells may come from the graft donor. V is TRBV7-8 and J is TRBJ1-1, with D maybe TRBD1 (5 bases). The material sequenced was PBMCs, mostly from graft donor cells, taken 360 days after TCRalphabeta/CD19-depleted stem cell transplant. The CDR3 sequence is CASSFITPLTGNTEAFF. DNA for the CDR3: TGTGCCAGCAGCTTTATAACCCCACTTACAGGGAACACTGAAGCTTTCTTT.